Listed below are T cell receptor beta chains from one sample, sequenced in a study of CD8 T cells in Susac syndrome. TCRdb re-called the immunoSEQ multiplex PCR reads with MiXCR, one entry per CDR3 protein. The sample holds 100,000 to 150,000 distinct CDR3 sequences, about 94% seen once. The sample was CD8+ T cells from PBMCs. The origin of the receptors is a human donor with Susac syndrome. The CDR3 runs from the conserved cysteine through the conserved F or W. D genes are given only for firm matches. The size of a clone is reported for some rows only, either as once, few or many, or as a class for expanded clones.

>TRBJ2-7|TRBV20-1|.|.
CSARASTDYEQYF
TGCAGTGCGCGGGCCTCAACCGACTACGAGCAGTACTTC
>TRBJ1-5|TRBV4-3|.|.
CASPPPTGLGCGLQPQHF
TGCGCCAGCCCCCCCCCTACAGGTTTAGGTTGTGGTTTACAGCCCCAGCATTTT
>TRBJ2-3|TRBV12-5|.|.
CASGFPFGRGPDTQYF
TGTGCTAGTGGTTTCCCCTTCGGCAGGGGACCAGATACGCAGTATTTT
>TRBJ2-7|TRBV14|TRBD1|.
CASSHGQGTEQYF
TGTGCCAGCAGCCACGGACAGGGGACCGAGCAGTACTTC
>TRBJ1-4|TRBV12-3/TRBV12-4|.|.
CASSFSRNEKLFF
TGTGCCAGCAGTTTCTCCCGAAATGAAAAACTGTTTTTT
>TRBJ2-1|TRBV6-2/TRBV6-3|TRBD2|.
CASGLAEYYNEQFF
TGTGCCAGCGGGCTAGCGGAATACTACAATGAGCAGTTCTTC
>TRBJ2-3|TRBV2|.|.
CASSIYSESTDTQYF
TGTGCCAGCAGTATATACTCAGAAAGCACAGATACGCAGTATTTT
>TRBJ2-3|TRBV7-3|TRBD2|.
CASSLIGGGGSDTQYF
TGTGCCAGCAGCTTAATCGGCGGGGGGGGGTCAGATACGCAGTATTTT
>TRBJ1-1|TRBV6-2/TRBV6-3|.|.
CASSPVRQNTEAFF
TGTGCCAGCAGCCCCGTCAGGCAAAACACTGAAGCTTTCTTT
>TRBJ2-5|TRBV2|.|.
CASSGRQNQETQYF
TGTGCCAGCAGTGGTCGGCAGAACCAAGAGACCCAGTACTTC
>TRBJ2-5|TRBV5-6|.|.
CASSVKETQYF
TGTGCCAGCAGCGTTAAAGAGACCCAGTACTTC
>TRBJ1-2|TRBV28|.|.
CASTSEFYGYTF
TGTGCCAGCACCTCCGAGTTCTATGGCTACACCTTC
>TRBJ2-7|TRBV7-9|.|once
CASTMGGEQYF
TGTGCCAGCACCATGGGGGGTGAGCAGTACTTC
>TRBJ1-2|TRBV30|.|.
CAWSAGIYYGYTF
TGTGCCTGGAGTGCCGGGATATACTATGGCTACACCTTC
>TRBJ2-5|TRBV24-1|.|once
CATSATGGRETQYF
TGTGCCACCAGTGCCACGGGGGGCAGGGAGACCCAGTACTTC
>TRBJ2-7|TRBV5-1|TRBD2|.
CASSLRTRDYEQYF
TGCGCCAGCAGCCTGCGGACTAGAGATTACGAGCAGTACTTC
>TRBJ2-5|TRBV19|TRBD1|.
CASTGSGTDEGLWETQYF
TGTGCCAGTACCGGATCTGGGACAGACGAGGGGCTCTGGGAGACCCAGTACTTC
>TRBJ2-6|TRBV19|.|.
CASSPPRADGANVLTF
TGTGCCAGTAGTCCCCCAAGGGCCGACGGAGCCAACGTCCTGACTTTC
>TRBJ2-5|TRBV7-9|.|.
CASSLPLVEGRFGTQYF
TGTGCCAGCAGCTTACCCCTCGTTGAGGGTCGCTTTGGGACCCAGTACTTC
>TRBJ1-2|TRBV7-9|TRBD1|.
CASSQGQGDDYGYTF
TGTGCCAGCAGCCAGGGACAGGGGGACGACTATGGCTACACCTTC
>TRBJ1-6|TRBV2|.|.
CASRVGEGFNSPLHF
TGTGCCAGCAGAGTAGGGGAGGGGTTTAATTCACCCCTCCACTTT
>TRBJ2-7|TRBV7-2|TRBD2|once
CASSHGGGREQYF
TGTGCCAGCAGTCATGGGGGGGGTCGCGAGCAGTACTTC
>TRBJ2-3|TRBV20-1|.|.
CSARIDTQYF
TGCAGTGCGAGAATAGATACGCAGTATTTT
>TRBJ2-7|TRBV29-1|.|.
CSVEAEGTLSYEQYF
TGCAGCGTTGAAGCGGAGGGTACACTCTCCTACGAGCAGTACTTC
>TRBJ2-1|TRBV30|.|.
CAWSLEEGPRYNEQFF
TGTGCCTGGAGTCTAGAGGAAGGGCCGAGGTACAATGAGCAGTTCTTC
>TRBJ2-1|TRBV12-3/TRBV12-4|.|.
CASSPGATNEQFF
TGTGCCAGCAGCCCCGGCGCGACCAATGAGCAGTTCTTC
>TRBJ2-3|TRBV5-1|.|.
CADPWTDTQYF
TGCGCAGACCCATGGACAGATACGCAGTATTTT
>TRBJ1-4|TRBV18|TRBD1|.
CASSPSAGGEKLFF
TGTGCCAGCTCACCCTCGGCAGGGGGCGAAAAACTGTTTTTT
>TRBJ1-1|TRBV4-2|TRBD1|.
CASSPRQGPAGNTEAFF
TGTGCCAGCAGCCCGCGACAGGGGCCCGCGGGGAACACTGAAGCTTTCTTT
>TRBJ1-5|TRBV3-1|.|.
CASSQGGYQPQHF
TGTGCCAGCAGCCAAGGGGGTTATCAGCCCCAGCATTTT
>TRBJ2-7|TRBV7-9|.|.
CASSLGPTSTYEQYF
TGTGCCAGCAGCTTAGGGCCGACCTCCACCTACGAGCAGTACTTC